A selection of T cell receptor beta chains follows, all from one sample in a study of OX40 agonist ivuxolimab in advanced cancers. This table comes from immunoSEQ multiplex PCR, and its TCRdb copy is limited to in-frame clones, with some not included. The sample lists about 93,000 clones, roughly nine tenths seen once, with about 2.4% in the top ten. Sample: CD4+ or CD8+ T cells sorted from blood, taken in a trial of the OX40 agonist ivuxolimab. Receptor source: an adult with an advanced solid tumor such as melanoma, head and neck, liver or kidney cancer. CDR3s include the opening cysteine and the closing phenylalanine or tryptophan. Each record gives: CDR3 DNA, CDR3 protein, J gene, V gene, D gene, clone size. A D gene is named only where the DNA matches it firmly. Not all rows give a size; the values are once, few, many and, for expanded clones, a class.

cdr3_nt: TGTGCCAGCAGCTTAGGGGGATTAGCGGGAGAGTGGGTTGAGCAGTTCTTC; cdr3_aa: CASSLGGLAGEWVEQFF; j_call: TRBJ2-1; v_call: TRBV11-3; d_call: TRBD2; clone_size: once
cdr3_nt: TGTGCCAGCAGCCCAGAGGCCTACGAGCAGTACTTC; cdr3_aa: CASSPEAYEQYF; j_call: TRBJ2-7; v_call: TRBV2; d_call: .; clone_size: .
cdr3_nt: TGTGCCAGCAGCTTCTCTCCCCCTACAGGGGTATCCGCCTACGAGCAGTACTTC; cdr3_aa: CASSFSPPTGVSAYEQYF; j_call: TRBJ2-7; v_call: TRBV7-2; d_call: TRBD1; clone_size: .
cdr3_nt: TGTGCCAGCAGCGTAGGGGCTCCCGAGACCCAGTACTTC; cdr3_aa: CASSVGAPETQYF; j_call: TRBJ2-5; v_call: TRBV9; d_call: .; clone_size: .
cdr3_nt: TGCGCCAGCAGCCCCGACCCCAATCAGCCCCAGCATTTT; cdr3_aa: CASSPDPNQPQHF; j_call: TRBJ1-5; v_call: TRBV5-1; d_call: .; clone_size: few
cdr3_nt: TGTGCCTGGAGTCGTCTAGCGGACACAGATACGCAGTATTTT; cdr3_aa: CAWSRLADTDTQYF; j_call: TRBJ2-3; v_call: TRBV30; d_call: TRBD2; clone_size: .
cdr3_nt: TGTGCCAGCAGAGAGAGTCGCCGCCCTACTCATGAGCAGTTCTTC; cdr3_aa: CASRESRRPTHEQFF; j_call: TRBJ2-1; v_call: TRBV6-5; d_call: .; clone_size: once
cdr3_nt: TGTGCCAGCAGCCCACAGTCAGGGGGCGCGGGTGGCTACACCTTC; cdr3_aa: CASSPQSGGAGGYTF; j_call: TRBJ1-2; v_call: TRBV11-2; d_call: TRBD1; clone_size: .
cdr3_nt: TGTGCCAGCAGCTTTGGCCTAGCGGCGACAGATACGCAGTATTTT; cdr3_aa: CASSFGLAATDTQYF; j_call: TRBJ2-3; v_call: TRBV7-9; d_call: TRBD2; clone_size: .
cdr3_nt: TGCAGCGTTGGGCAGGGAGGGGGGAGAGAGACCCAGTACTTC; cdr3_aa: CSVGQGGGRETQYF; j_call: TRBJ2-5; v_call: TRBV29-1; d_call: .; clone_size: .
cdr3_nt: TGTGCCAGCAGACAGGGGATAGGAGAGACCCAGTACTTC; cdr3_aa: CASRQGIGETQYF; j_call: TRBJ2-5; v_call: TRBV2; d_call: TRBD1; clone_size: .
cdr3_nt: TGTGCCTGGAGCAGGGACTTCAGTCAAGCTTTCTTT; cdr3_aa: CAWSRDFSQAFF; j_call: TRBJ1-1; v_call: TRBV30; d_call: .; clone_size: few
cdr3_nt: TGTGCCAGCAGCAAAGGTCATGCGGGAGCCCCCTACGAGCAGTACTTC; cdr3_aa: CASSKGHAGAPYEQYF; j_call: TRBJ2-7; v_call: TRBV21-1; d_call: .; clone_size: .
cdr3_nt: TGTGCCACCAGCCCGGACAGGGGGATCTCCTACGAGCAGTACTTC; cdr3_aa: CATSPDRGISYEQYF; j_call: TRBJ2-7; v_call: TRBV15; d_call: TRBD1; clone_size: .
cdr3_nt: TGTGCCTGGAGTTCAGGGGGCGGTCAGCCCCAGCATTTT; cdr3_aa: CAWSSGGGQPQHF; j_call: TRBJ1-5; v_call: TRBV30; d_call: TRBD1; clone_size: .
cdr3_nt: TGTGCCAGCAGTGTGGACGGCTATGGCTACACCTTC; cdr3_aa: CASSVDGYGYTF; j_call: TRBJ1-2; v_call: TRBV6-1; d_call: .; clone_size: few
cdr3_nt: TGCGCCAGCAGCTTGGGGGCCGGGACCACCGGCAATGAGCAGTTCTTC; cdr3_aa: CASSLGAGTTGNEQFF; j_call: TRBJ2-1; v_call: TRBV5-1; d_call: .; clone_size: .
cdr3_nt: TGTGCCAGTAGCGGGACGGGTGAGCAGTTCTTC; cdr3_aa: CASSGTGEQFF; j_call: TRBJ2-1; v_call: TRBV19; d_call: .; clone_size: once
cdr3_nt: TGCGCCAGCAGCTGGGAGGGCGGGGTAAGCTCCTACGAGCAGTACTTC; cdr3_aa: CASSWEGGVSSYEQYF; j_call: TRBJ2-7; v_call: TRBV5-1; d_call: TRBD2; clone_size: .
cdr3_nt: TGTGCCAGCAGCGCGCCGACAGCCGGGGAGCTGTTTTTT; cdr3_aa: CASSAPTAGELFF; j_call: TRBJ2-2; v_call: TRBV9; d_call: .; clone_size: .
cdr3_nt: TGTGCCAGCAGCGTAGTGTCGAACACCGGGGAGCTGTTTTTT; cdr3_aa: CASSVVSNTGELFF; j_call: TRBJ2-2; v_call: TRBV9; d_call: .; clone_size: .
cdr3_nt: TGTGCTAGCAGTGCCCCTGGAAGGGGAGAGACCCAGTACTTC; cdr3_aa: CASSAPGRGETQYF; j_call: TRBJ2-5; v_call: TRBV7-7; d_call: .; clone_size: .
cdr3_nt: TGTGCCAGCAGTCCGGACAGCATTCCCTATGGCTACACCTTC; cdr3_aa: CASSPDSIPYGYTF; j_call: TRBJ1-2; v_call: TRBV6-6; d_call: .; clone_size: .
cdr3_nt: TGTGCCAGCAGCCCAGACCCCGTGCCGTACTTC; cdr3_aa: CASSPDPVPYF; j_call: TRBJ2-5; v_call: TRBV7-9; d_call: .; clone_size: .
cdr3_nt: TGCGCCAGCAGCTTGGTTGGGGGGAACACTGAAGCTTTCTTT; cdr3_aa: CASSLVGGNTEAFF; j_call: TRBJ1-1; v_call: TRBV5-1; d_call: .; clone_size: once
cdr3_nt: TGCAGCGTTACGGACAATAGCAATCAGCCCCAGCATTTT; cdr3_aa: CSVTDNSNQPQHF; j_call: TRBJ1-5; v_call: TRBV29-1; d_call: .; clone_size: .
cdr3_nt: TGCGCCAGCAGCCAAGACGCCACAGAGACCCAGTACTTC; cdr3_aa: CASSQDATETQYF; j_call: TRBJ2-5; v_call: TRBV4-3; d_call: .; clone_size: .
cdr3_nt: TGTGCCAGCAGCTTAGATCCGTTCCAAGAGACCCAGTACTTC; cdr3_aa: CASSLDPFQETQYF; j_call: TRBJ2-5; v_call: TRBV11-3; d_call: .; clone_size: .
cdr3_nt: TGTGCCAGCAGCTTAGTTTGGGTACCAGGGACTAGGGGGTATTTT; cdr3_aa: CASSLVWVPGTRGYF; j_call: TRBJ2-3; v_call: TRBV11-2; d_call: TRBD2; clone_size: .
cdr3_nt: TGTGCCAGCAGGGGTGAGGCCACAGGGGCTGGAAACACCATATATTTT; cdr3_aa: CASRGEATGAGNTIYF; j_call: TRBJ1-3; v_call: TRBV28; d_call: TRBD1; clone_size: .
cdr3_nt: TGCGCCAGCAGCTTTCAAGGGGTACAAGAGACCCAGTACTTC; cdr3_aa: CASSFQGVQETQYF; j_call: TRBJ2-5; v_call: TRBV5-1; d_call: .; clone_size: .
cdr3_nt: TGTGCCAGCAGTGAACAGGGTTACACCGGGGAGCTGTTTTTT; cdr3_aa: CASSEQGYTGELFF; j_call: TRBJ2-2; v_call: TRBV6-1; d_call: .; clone_size: few
cdr3_nt: TGTGCCTGGAGTGTAACCGGGACAGCAACAGATACGCAGTATTTT; cdr3_aa: CAWSVTGTATDTQYF; j_call: TRBJ2-3; v_call: TRBV30; d_call: TRBD1; clone_size: once
cdr3_nt: TGTGCCAGCAGCTTAGTCGGGACTAACACAGATACGCAGTATTTT; cdr3_aa: CASSLVGTNTDTQYF; j_call: TRBJ2-3; v_call: TRBV7-2; d_call: TRBD2; clone_size: .
cdr3_nt: TGTGCCAGCAGCGTTACCGGGACAGGGGCAGGAAACACCATATATTTT; cdr3_aa: CASSVTGTGAGNTIYF; j_call: TRBJ1-3; v_call: TRBV9; d_call: TRBD1; clone_size: .
cdr3_nt: TGTGCCAGCAGCTTAGAGGGGACTAGGTCAGATACGCAGTATTTT; cdr3_aa: CASSLEGTRSDTQYF; j_call: TRBJ2-3; v_call: TRBV11-2; d_call: TRBD2; clone_size: once
cdr3_nt: TGTGCCTGGAGTTTCTCAGGGGCCCCGACGCCCCAGCATTTT; cdr3_aa: CAWSFSGAPTPQHF; j_call: TRBJ1-5; v_call: TRBV30; d_call: .; clone_size: few
cdr3_nt: TGCAGCGCTGGACAGGCCTACGAGCAGTACTTC; cdr3_aa: CSAGQAYEQYF; j_call: TRBJ2-7; v_call: TRBV29-1; d_call: TRBD1; clone_size: few
cdr3_nt: TGTGCCAGCAGCTTCCGGACAGGAACAGATACGCAGTATTTT; cdr3_aa: CASSFRTGTDTQYF; j_call: TRBJ2-3; v_call: TRBV7-2; d_call: TRBD1; clone_size: .
cdr3_nt: TGCAGCGTTGAGGGGGGCTCGAACACCGGGGAGCTGTTTTTT; cdr3_aa: CSVEGGSNTGELFF; j_call: TRBJ2-2; v_call: TRBV29-1; d_call: .; clone_size: .